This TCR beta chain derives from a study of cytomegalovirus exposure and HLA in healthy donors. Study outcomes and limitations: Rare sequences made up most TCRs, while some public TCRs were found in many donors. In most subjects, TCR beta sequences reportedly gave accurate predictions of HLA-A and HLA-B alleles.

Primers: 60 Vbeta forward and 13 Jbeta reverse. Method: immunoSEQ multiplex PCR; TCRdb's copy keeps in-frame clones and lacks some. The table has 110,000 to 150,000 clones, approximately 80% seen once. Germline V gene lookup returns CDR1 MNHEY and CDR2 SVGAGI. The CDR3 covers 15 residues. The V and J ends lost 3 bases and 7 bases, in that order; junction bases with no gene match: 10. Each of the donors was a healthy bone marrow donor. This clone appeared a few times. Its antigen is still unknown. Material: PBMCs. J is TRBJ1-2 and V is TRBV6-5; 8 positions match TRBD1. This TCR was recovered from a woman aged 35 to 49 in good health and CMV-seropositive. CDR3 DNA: TGTGCCAGCAGTTATCGGCCAGGGGGCAAAGCTGGCTACACCTTC. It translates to CASSYRPGGKAGYTF.